These 8 T cell receptor beta chains originate from one sample sequenced in a study of shared T cell receptors in the human thymus. Clones were read by immunoSEQ multiplex PCR, and TCRdb kept only the in-frame ones, dropping some. The table has over 650,000 clones, 80% to 90% seen once. This same sample was also taken into another study, of human thymus T cells.

Sample: thymocytes. The source is a boy in the first two years of life with a congenital heart defect.

This clone was detected only a few times. This rearrangement joins TRBV27 to TRBJ2-7, with D possibly matching TRBD1 (5 bases). The CDR3 has 15 amino acids. Germline V gives CDR1 MNHEY, CDR2 SMNVEV (reference sequence). Trimming pared 6 bases from V and 3 bases from J, leaving 18 bases between. The chain's CDR3 is CASRSDWGPIYEQYF. Written as DNA, the CDR3 is TGTGCCAGCAGGTCCGATTGGGGCCCCATCTACGAGCAGTACTTC.

This clone was detected only once. CDR3 coding DNA: TGTGCCAGCAGTGTTGGGGACAAGGGGGAAGCTTTCTTT. This gives the protein CASSVGDKGEAFF. J is TRBJ1-1 and V is TRBV6-1; perhaps TRBD1 as D (6 bases). CDR1 and CDR2 (germline): MNHNS, SASEGT. This CDR3 has 13 amino acids. V shed 4 bases and J shed 8 bases, with 14 bases lying between them.

The rearrangement links TRBV19 to TRBJ1-4; TRBD1 matches 10 bases. CDR3 length equals 14 residues. The junction had 2 bases not matched to a gene; V was cut back by 4 bases and J by 6 bases. Germline CDR1 LNHDA, CDR2 SQIVND (reference sequence). The CDR3 DNA follows: TGTGCCAGTAGTACGGGACAGGGGCATGAAAAACTGTTTTTT. This gives the protein CASSTGQGHEKLFF.

This clone has only one observation. The chain couples TRBV27 to TRBJ2-3, with a possible D match to TRBD1 (6 bases). V lost 6 bases and J lost 4, with 14 bases in between. Germline V gene lookup returns CDR1 MNHEY and CDR2 SMNVEV (reference sequence). CDR3 length: 14 amino acids. CDR3 in amino acids: CASSSTGSPDTQYF. CDR3 DNA: TGTGCCAGCAGCTCGACAGGTTCGCCAGATACGCAGTATTTT.

This clone was counted only a few times. The rearrangement uses TRBV19 and TRBJ1-2; D is unresolved. CDR1 and CDR2 (germline): LNHDA, SQIVND (reference sequence). The length of the CDR3 is 15 residues. V was clipped by 4 bases and J by 4 bases, with 16 bases between them. The CDR3 nucleotides are TGTGCCAGTAGTACCTCGACTAGGGATTTCTATGGCTACACCTTC. Translated: CASSTSTRDFYGYTF.

This clone appeared once. This chain links TRBV2 with TRBJ1-2, with 7 bases matching TRBD1. There are 15 residues in the CDR3. J was trimmed by 6 bases and V by 0 bases; bases with no gene match: 7. Germline lookup yields CDR1 SNHLY and CDR2 FYNNEI. The CDR3 here is CASSEAPEGANGYTF. The CDR3 bases are TGTGCCAGCAGTGAAGCGCCCGAGGGGGCCAATGGCTACACCTTC. Using reference TRBV2 and TRBJ1-2 for the parts outside the CDR3, the full variable domain is EPEVTQTPSHQVTQMGQEVILRCVPISNHLYFYWYRQILGQKVEFLVSFYNNEISEKSEIFDDQFSVERPDGSNFTLKIRSTKLEDSAMYFCASSEAPEGANGYTFGSGTRLTVV.

The chain employs TRBV4-3 and TRBJ2-7; no clear D gene. CDR1 and CDR2 (germline): LGHNA, YSLEER. V gave up 0 bases and J gave up 3 bases, with 9 bases separating them. The CDR3 contains 14 residues. The CDR3 spells CASSQDERGYEQYF. The DNA for the CDR3 is TGCGCCAGCAGCCAAGATGAGAGAGGCTACGAGCAGTACTTC.

The chain carries TRBV7-9 and TRBJ2-3, with 9 positions matching TRBD2. The germline V gene encodes CDR1 SEHNR and CDR2 FQNEAQ (reference sequence). After removal of 1 base from V and 6 bases from J, the junction contained 8 bases not matched to a gene. This CDR3 contains 16 residues. The CDR3 loop is CASSLGRGGPRDTQYF. For the CDR3, the DNA is TGTGCCAGCAGCTTAGGGCGGGGGGGTCCCCGGGATACGCAGTATTTT.